Sequencing of this T cell receptor beta chain was carried out in a study of shared clonotypes between healthy human individuals. CDR3 length equals 16 residues. Per germline, CDR1 SGHDT and CDR2 YYEEEE. The V end was cut by 0 bases, the J end by 3 bases, with 15 bases between. The table came from immunoSEQ multiplex PCR; TCRdb's copy has only in-frame clones and leaves some out. The sample carries about 320,000 clones, roughly 91% recorded once. Combining CD45RO+ cells with CCR7-negative CD45RA+ TemRA cells gave CD8 memory. The TCR was taken from a man between 18 and 35 years old in good health. The sequenced sample was memory CD8+ T cells sorted from blood. The sample's subset: CD45RO+ cells pooled with CCR7-negative TemRA cells. J is TRBJ1-1 and V is TRBV5-6; TRBD1 might be the D (6 bases). In DNA form, the CDR3 reads TGTGCCAGCAGCTTGGCGGGGGGCGCGACGGACACTGAAGCTTTCTTT. Translation gives CASSLAGGATDTEAFF.